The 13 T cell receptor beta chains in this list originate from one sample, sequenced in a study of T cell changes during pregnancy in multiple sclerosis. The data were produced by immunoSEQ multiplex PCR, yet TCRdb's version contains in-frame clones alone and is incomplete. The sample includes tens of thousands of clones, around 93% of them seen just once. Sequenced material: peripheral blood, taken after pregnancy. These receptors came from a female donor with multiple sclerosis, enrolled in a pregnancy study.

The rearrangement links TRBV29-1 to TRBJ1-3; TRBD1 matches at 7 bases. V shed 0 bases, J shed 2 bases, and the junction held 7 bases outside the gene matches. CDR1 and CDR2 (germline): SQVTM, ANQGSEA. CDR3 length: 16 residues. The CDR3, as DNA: TGCAGCGTTGAAGATCCGCCCGGGACAGCTGGAAACACCATATATTTT. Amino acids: CSVEDPPGTAGNTIYF.

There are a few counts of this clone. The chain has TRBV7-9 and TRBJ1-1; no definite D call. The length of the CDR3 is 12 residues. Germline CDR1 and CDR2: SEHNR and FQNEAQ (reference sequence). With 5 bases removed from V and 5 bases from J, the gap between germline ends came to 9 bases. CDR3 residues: CASSHYGTEAFF. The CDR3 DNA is TGTGCCAGCAGCCACTATGGAACTGAAGCTTTCTTT.

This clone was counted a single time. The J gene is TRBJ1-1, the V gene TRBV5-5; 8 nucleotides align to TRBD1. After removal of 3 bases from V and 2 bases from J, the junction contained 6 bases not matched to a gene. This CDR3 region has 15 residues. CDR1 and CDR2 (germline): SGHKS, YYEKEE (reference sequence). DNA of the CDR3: TGTGCCAGCAGCTACGCAGGGGGCAAAAACACTGAAGCTTTCTTT. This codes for CASSYAGGKNTEAFF.

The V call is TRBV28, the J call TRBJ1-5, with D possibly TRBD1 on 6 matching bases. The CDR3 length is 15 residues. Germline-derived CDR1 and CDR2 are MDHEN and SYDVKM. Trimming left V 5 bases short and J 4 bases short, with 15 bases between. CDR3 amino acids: CASSPERGWNQPQHF. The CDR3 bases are TGTGCCAGCAGTCCCGAAAGGGGGTGGAATCAGCCCCAGCATTTT. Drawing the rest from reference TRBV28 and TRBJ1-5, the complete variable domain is DVKVTQSSRYLVKRTGEKVFLECVQDMDHENMFWYRQDPGLGLRLIYFSYDVKMKEKGDIPEGYSVSREKKERFSLILESASTNQTSMYLCASSPERGWNQPQHFGDGTRLSIL.

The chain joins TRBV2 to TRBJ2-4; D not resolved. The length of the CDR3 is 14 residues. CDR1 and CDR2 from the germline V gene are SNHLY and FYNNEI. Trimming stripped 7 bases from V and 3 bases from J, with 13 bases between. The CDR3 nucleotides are TGTGCCAGCATCAAGGAGTTGGGCAAAAACATTCAGTACTTC. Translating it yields CASIKELGKNIQYF.

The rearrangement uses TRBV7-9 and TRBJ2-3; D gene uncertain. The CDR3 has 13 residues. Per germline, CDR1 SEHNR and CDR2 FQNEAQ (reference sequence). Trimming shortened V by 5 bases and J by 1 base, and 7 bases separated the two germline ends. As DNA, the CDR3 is TGTGCCAGCAGCCGAACTGGCACAGATACGCAGTATTTT. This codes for CASSRTGTDTQYF.

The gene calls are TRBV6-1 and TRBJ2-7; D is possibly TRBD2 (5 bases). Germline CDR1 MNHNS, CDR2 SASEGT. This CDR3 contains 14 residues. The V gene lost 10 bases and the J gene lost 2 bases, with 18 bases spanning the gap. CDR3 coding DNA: TGTGCCACGAGGGAATCGGGTCGAACCTACGAGCAGTACTTC. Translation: CATRESGRTYEQYF.

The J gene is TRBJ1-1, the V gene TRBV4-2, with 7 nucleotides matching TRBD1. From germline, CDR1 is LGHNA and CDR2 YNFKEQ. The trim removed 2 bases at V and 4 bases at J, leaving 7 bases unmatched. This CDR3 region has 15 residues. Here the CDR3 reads CASSQRRDRATEAFF. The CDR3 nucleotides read TGTGCCAGCAGCCAAAGACGTGACAGGGCCACTGAAGCTTTCTTT.

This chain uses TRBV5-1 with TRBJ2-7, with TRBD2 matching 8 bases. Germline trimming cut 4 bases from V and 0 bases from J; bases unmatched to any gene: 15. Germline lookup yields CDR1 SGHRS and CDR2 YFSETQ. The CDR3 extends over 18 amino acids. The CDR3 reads CASSPREGTKTYSYEQYF. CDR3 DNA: TGCGCCAGCAGCCCCCGGGAGGGAACAAAAACCTACTCCTACGAGCAGTACTTC.

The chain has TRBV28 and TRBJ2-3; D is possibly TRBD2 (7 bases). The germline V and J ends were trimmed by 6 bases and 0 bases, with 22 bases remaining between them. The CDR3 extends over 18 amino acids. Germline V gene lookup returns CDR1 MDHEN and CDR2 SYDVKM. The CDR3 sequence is CASSSKEGGGSSTDTQYF. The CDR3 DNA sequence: TGTGCCAGCAGCTCTAAGGAGGGGGGGGGTTCTAGCACAGATACGCAGTATTTT.

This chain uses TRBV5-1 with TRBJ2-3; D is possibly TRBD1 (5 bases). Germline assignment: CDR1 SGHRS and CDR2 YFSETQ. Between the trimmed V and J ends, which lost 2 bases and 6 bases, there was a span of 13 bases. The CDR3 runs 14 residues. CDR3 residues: CASSFNGPGDTQYF. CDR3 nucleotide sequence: TGCGCCAGCAGCTTTAACGGTCCAGGGGATACGCAGTATTTT.

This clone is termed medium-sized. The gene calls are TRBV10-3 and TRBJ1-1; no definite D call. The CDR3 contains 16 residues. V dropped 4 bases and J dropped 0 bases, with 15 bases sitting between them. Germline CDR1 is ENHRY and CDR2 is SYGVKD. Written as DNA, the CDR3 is TGTGCCATCAGTGGGCCGACAACCGGAATGAACACTGAAGCTTTCTTT. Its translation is CAISGPTTGMNTEAFF.

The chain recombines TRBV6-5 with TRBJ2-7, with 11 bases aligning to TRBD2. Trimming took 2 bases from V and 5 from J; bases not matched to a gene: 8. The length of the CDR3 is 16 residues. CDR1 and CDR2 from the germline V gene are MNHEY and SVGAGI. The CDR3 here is CASSYRIAGGVHEQYF. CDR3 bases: TGTGCCAGCAGTTACAGAATAGCGGGAGGGGTCCACGAGCAGTACTTC.